Presented here are 29 T cell receptor beta chains from one specimen sequenced in a study of blood T cell repertoires in COVID-19. Assay used: immunoSEQ multiplex PCR; TCRdb lists only in-frame clones, some missing. The data hold about 100,000 clones, with roughly 80% observed a single time. The sample was peripheral blood. Source of these receptors: a human donor in a cohort sampled during active COVID-19.

CDR3 protein: CASSLPTWGLAGGPRSYNEQFF. DNA of the CDR3: TGTGCCAGCAGTTTGCCCACCTGGGGACTAGCGGGAGGGCCTCGCTCCTACAATGAGCAGTTCTTC. The V gene is TRBV28, the J gene TRBJ2-1, with 16 bases fitting TRBD2. The trim removed 3 bases at V and 0 bases at J, leaving 14 bases unmatched. Germline CDR1 and CDR2: MDHEN and SYDVKM. CDR3 length: 22 residues.

This clone was detected a few times. The chain carries TRBV7-3 and TRBJ2-3, with 7 bases aligning to TRBD2. This CDR3 is 17 amino acids long. The V and J ends lost 5 bases and 1 base, in that order; junction bases with no gene match: 12. CDR1 SGHTA and CDR2 FQGTGA come from the germline V gene. CDR3 sequence (DNA): TGTGCCAGCAGCCCGTGGGAGGGAGGGGTTGGCACAGATACGCAGTATTTT. As protein: CASSPWEGGVGTDTQYF.

The rearrangement joins TRBV27 to TRBJ2-3, with TRBD2 matching 13 bases. Trimming at V came to 6 bases and at J to 6 bases, leaving 12 bases not matched to a gene. There are 17 residues in the CDR3. CDR1 is MNHEY, CDR2 SMNVEV, per germline (reference sequence). CDR3 loop: CASRRRTSGSAGDTQYF. CDR3 coding DNA: TGTGCCAGCAGACGAAGGACTAGCGGGAGCGCAGGGGATACGCAGTATTTT.

This clone was detected only a few times. J is TRBJ1-2 and V is TRBV4-2, with a weak D call TRBD1 (6 bases). V was trimmed by 3 bases and J by 3 bases, leaving 14 bases between them. The CDR3 totals 15 residues. CDR1 LGHNA and CDR2 YNFKEQ come from the germline V gene. CDR3 nucleotides: TGTGCCAGCAGCCAGGGGGACGAGGGGGACTATGGCTACACCTTC. This translates into CASSQGDEGDYGYTF.

The chain joins TRBV7-6 to TRBJ2-5, with D perhaps matching TRBD2 (6 bases). Germline CDR1 and CDR2: SGHVS and FNYEAQ. Deletions cut 5 bases from V and 4 bases from J, with 14 bases between. This CDR3 region has 14 residues. The CDR3 loop reads CASSQYRGGETQYF. CDR3 bases: TGTGCCAGCAGCCAGTACCGGGGAGGAGAGACCCAGTACTTC.

A single count supports this clone. The chain carries TRBV18 and TRBJ1-2; D is perhaps TRBD1 (6 bases). This CDR3 has 16 amino acids. V was shortened by 1 base and J by 6 bases, with 18 bases between the two germline ends. Germline lookup yields CDR1 KGHSH and CDR2 LQKENI. CDR3 DNA: TGTGCCAGCTCACCACTCCGGGACATCCTGGGGGATGGCTACACCTTC. It codes for CASSPLRDILGDGYTF.

This chain joins TRBV2 and TRBJ2-3; a possible D gene is TRBD2 (6 bases). The CDR3 totals 11 residues. Germline V lookup: CDR1 SNHLY, CDR2 FYNNEI. Trimming shortened V by 10 bases and J by 5 bases, and 10 bases separated the two germline ends. CDR3 sequence: CATGSGDTQYF. The CDR3 DNA follows: TGTGCCACCGGGAGCGGAGATACGCAGTATTTT.

The rearrangement links TRBV2 to TRBJ2-3; 11 bases are a match to TRBD1. V was clipped by 5 bases and J by 5 bases; unmatched bases: 3. The length of the CDR3 is 14 residues. The germline CDR1 and CDR2 sequences are SNHLY and FYNNEI. The CDR3 coding sequence is TGTGCCAGCAGTCTCGGGACAGGGGGAGATACGCAGTATTTT. Amino acid sequence: CASSLGTGGDTQYF.

The rearrangement joins TRBV10-3 to TRBJ2-3; 7 bases fit TRBD2. CDR1 is ENHRY, CDR2 SYGVKD, per germline. With 2 bases clipped from V and 0 bases from J, the junction kept 5 bases outside the gene matches. The CDR3 length is 16 residues. CDR3 sequence: CAISEGLADSTDTQYF. In DNA form, the CDR3 reads TGTGCCATCAGTGAGGGGCTAGCGGATAGCACAGATACGCAGTATTTT.

The chain carries TRBV5-1 and TRBJ2-3, with D possibly matching TRBD2 (5 bases). The CDR3 runs to 14 residues. Germline V gene sequence: CDR1 SGHRS, CDR2 YFSETQ. Trimming removed 0 bases from V and 2 bases from J, with 7 bases in between. CDR3 DNA sequence: TGCGCCAGCAGCTTGGGAGGGAACACAGATACGCAGTATTTT. This gives the protein CASSLGGNTDTQYF.

This clone was picked up a small number of times. CDR3 loop: CASRYSSGANVLTF. CDR3 nucleotides: TGTGCCAGCAGATACAGCTCTGGGGCCAACGTCCTGACTTTC. V is TRBV7-9 and J is TRBJ2-6, with D unclear. V lost 6 bases to trimming and J lost 0 bases, with 6 bases between them. Germline lookup yields CDR1 SEHNR and CDR2 FQNEAQ (reference sequence). This CDR3 spans 14 amino acids.

The V call is TRBV7-3, the J call TRBJ2-7; maybe TRBD1 (6 bases). The CDR3 totals 15 residues. V was cut by 2 bases and J by 2 bases, with 13 bases left in between. Germline assignment: CDR1 SGHTA and CDR2 FQGTGA. DNA for the CDR3: TGTGCCAGCAGCTTATACGGGACAAATACCTACGAGCAGTACTTC. Amino acid sequence: CASSLYGTNTYEQYF.

The V and J genes are TRBV6-6 and TRBJ2-1, with TRBD2 identical over 13 bases. This CDR3 has 15 residues. CDR1 and CDR2 from the germline V gene are MNHNY and SVGAGI (reference sequence). J gave up 6 bases and V 7 bases, and 6 bases lay outside the gene matches. Here the CDR3 DNA reads TGTGCCAGCATCCAAACTAGCGGGAGGGCCAATGAGCAGTTCTTC. It translates to CASIQTSGRANEQFF.

This sequence joins TRBV30 and TRBJ2-2; D perhaps matches TRBD1 (6 bases). The V and J ends lost 5 bases and 4 bases respectively, with 11 bases between them. Germline V CDR1 and CDR2: GTSNPN, SVGIG (reference sequence). This CDR3 is built from 13 residues. CDR3 sequence reads: CAWLYRVTGELFF. CDR3 coding DNA: TGTGCCTGGCTTTACAGGGTCACCGGGGAGCTGTTTTTT.

The chain is built from TRBV27 and TRBJ2-3; 10 nucleotides agree with TRBD1. J lost 2 bases, V lost 6 bases, and 2 bases had no gene match. The CDR3 loop spans 14 amino acids. Germline V lookup: CDR1 MNHEY, CDR2 SMNVEV (reference sequence). CDR3 amino acids: CASRDRGNTDTQYF. For the CDR3, the DNA is TGTGCCAGCAGGGACAGGGGGAACACAGATACGCAGTATTTT.

Only a few counts were recorded for this clone. The chain links TRBV3-1 (or the pseudogene TRBV3-2) to TRBJ1-4, with D possibly being TRBD1 (6 bases). The CDR3 is 14 amino acids. Trimming removed 1 base from V and 5 bases from J, with 8 bases in between. Germline loops: CDR1 LGHDT, CDR2 YNNKEL (reference sequence). In DNA, the CDR3 is TGTGCCAGCAGCCAAGGGCAGGGGAATGAAAAACTGTTTTTT. This sequence encodes CASSQGQGNEKLFF.

In its sample, this clone was seen once. The J gene is TRBJ2-3, the V gene TRBV11-3; 7 nucleotides align to TRBD1. V was pared by 5 bases and J by 1 base, with 9 bases of the junction left unmatched. The CDR3 consists of 16 residues. CDR1 SGHNT and CDR2 YENEEA come from the germline V gene. The CDR3 bases are TGTGCCAGCAGCCGGTCTACAGGACAGGGCACAGATACGCAGTATTTT. It specifies CASSRSTGQGTDTQYF.

This chain joins TRBV3-1 (or the pseudogene TRBV3-2) and TRBJ2-7; D perhaps matches TRBD1 (5 bases). This CDR3 region has 16 residues. V lost 0 bases to trimming and J lost 0 bases, with 12 bases between them. Germline CDR1 and CDR2: LGHDT and YNNKEL (reference sequence). The DNA of the CDR3 is TGTGCCAGCAGCCAAGATTTGGAGACAGCCTCCTACGAGCAGTACTTC. Translated: CASSQDLETASYEQYF.

The chain joins TRBV7-2 to TRBJ2-1; 11 bases agree with TRBD2. This CDR3 spans 14 amino acids. The trim removed 3 bases at V and 6 bases at J, leaving 1 base unmatched. Germline V gene sequence: CDR1 SGHTA, CDR2 FQGNSA. CDR3 loop: CASSLGLAVNEQFF. The DNA for the CDR3 is TGTGCCAGCAGCTTGGGACTAGCGGTCAATGAGCAGTTCTTC.

This clone was observed a handful of times. The chain employs TRBV9 and TRBJ2-2; a possible D gene is TRBD1 (6 bases). The germline V gene encodes CDR1 SGDLS and CDR2 YYNGEE. The ends were cut back, 4 bases at V and 3 bases at J, with 10 bases in the middle. This CDR3 comprises 14 residues. CDR3 residues: CASSPGVDTGELFF. The CDR3 DNA reads as TGTGCCAGCAGCCCAGGGGTGGACACCGGGGAGCTGTTTTTT.

The gene calls are TRBV7-2 and TRBJ2-5, with 9 nucleotides matching TRBD1. Trimming took 4 bases from V and 5 from J; bases not matched to a gene: 8. Germline V gives CDR1 SGHTA, CDR2 FQGNSA. The CDR3 runs to 15 residues. The CDR3 DNA follows: TGTGCCAGCAGCTCTTCACCGGGACAGGGCGAGACCCAGTACTTC. This sequence encodes CASSSSPGQGETQYF.

CDR3 DNA sequence: TGTGCCAGCAGTTTCCAAGGGCAGGGGGTCAATGAGCAGTTCTTC. Translated, it gives CASSFQGQGVNEQFF. The V call is TRBV28, the J call TRBJ2-1; 7 nucleotides agree with TRBD1. The CDR3 has 15 amino acids. Germline CDR1 is MDHEN and CDR2 is SYDVKM. J lost 6 bases, V lost 3 bases, and 8 bases had no gene match.

The V gene is TRBV10-2, the J gene TRBJ2-7; 7 bases fit TRBD1. The germline V gene has CDR1 WSHSY and CDR2 SAAADI. The J segment lost 3 bases and the V segment lost 7 bases, leaving 6 bases of the junction unmatched. This CDR3 comprises 13 residues. The CDR3 DNA reads TGCGCCAGCACGACAGGGACGTACTACGAGCAGTACTTC. Amino acids: CASTTGTYYEQYF.

This clone appeared a single time. This rearrangement joins TRBV9 to TRBJ2-7; D unresolved. Germline CDR1 reads SGDLS; CDR2 reads YYNGEE. The CDR3 length is 15 residues. V lost 0 bases, J lost 5 bases, and 15 bases lay in between. CDR3 nucleotides: TGTGCCAGCAGCGTAGACCCTCTGGAGCCCAACGAGCAGTACTTC. It codes for CASSVDPLEPNEQYF. Combining the CDR3 with reference TRBV9 and TRBJ2-7 gives the whole variable domain DSGVTQTPKHLITATGQRVTLRCSPRSGDLSVYWYQQSLDQGLQFLIQYYNGEERAKGNILERFSAQQFPDLHSELNLSSLELGDSALYFCASSVDPLEPNEQYFGPGTRLTVT.

V and J are TRBV6-6 and TRBJ2-1; TRBD2 matches at 7 bases. The J segment lost 12 bases and the V segment lost 0 bases, leaving 14 bases of the junction unmatched. This CDR3 is built from 16 residues. In germline, CDR1 is MNHNY, CDR2 SVGAGI (reference sequence). The CDR3: CASSYSTSTLLSGQFF. The CDR3 DNA reads TGTGCCAGCAGTTACTCGACTAGCACCCTACTATCGGGGCAGTTCTTC.

The genes are TRBV12-2 and TRBJ2-7; the D call TRBD1 from the table was never checked on the DNA. TRBV12-2 is annotated as a pseudogene. The CDR3 runs to 16 residues. CDR3 DNA sequence: TGTGCAAGTCGCACAGGGGTACGAAGACCATCCTACGAGCAGTACTTC. Amino acid sequence: CASRTGVRRPSYEQYF.

There are many counts of this clone. The chain is built from TRBV5-1 and TRBJ2-5; 8 nucleotides line up with TRBD2. This CDR3 region has 14 residues. Losses at the gene ends were 5 bases for V and 4 bases for J; bases not matched to a gene: 7. Germline loops: CDR1 SGHRS, CDR2 YFSETQ. CDR3 region: CASRSGGSAETQYF. The CDR3 nucleotides read TGCGCCAGCAGATCGGGAGGGAGTGCAGAGACCCAGTACTTC.

The rearrangement links TRBV3-1 (or the pseudogene TRBV3-2) to TRBJ2-7; D is unresolved. Trimming took 5 bases from V and 6 from J, leaving 11 bases between them. Looked up from germline, CDR1 is LGHDT and CDR2 is YNNKEL (reference sequence). CDR3 size: 12 residues. Here the CDR3 DNA reads TGTGCCAGCAGCTCCTTCCCAGGCGAGCAGTACTTC. It yields the protein CASSSFPGEQYF.

V and J are TRBV10-3 and TRBJ2-3; 7 nucleotides match TRBD2. V lost 11 bases, J lost 2 bases, and 10 bases stayed unmatched. Germline V gene lookup returns CDR1 ENHRY and CDR2 SYGVKD. This CDR3 spans 14 amino acids. CDR3 bases: TGTGCCCTGATGGAAGCGGGGAACACAGATACGCAGTATTTT. Residues: CALMEAGNTDTQYF.